This TCR beta chain originates from a study of Ad26.COV2.S vaccination and SARS-CoV-2 variants. Repertoires were generated with immunoSEQ multiplex PCR, while TCRdb's copy carries only in-frame clones and drops some. The sample carries roughly 500,000 clones, around 90% recorded once. Treatment here: around 19 received Ad26.COV2.S at low or high dose, single or two shots; several received placebo; per-sample allocation not given. Collection of the samples took place on day 63 after the first injection of vaccine or placebo. This CDR3 has 15 amino acids. Per germline, CDR1 LGHNA and CDR2 YSLEER. With 4 bases clipped from V and 1 base from J, the junction kept 3 bases outside the gene matches.

The clonotype originates from a person between 18 and 65 years old who received the Ad26.COV2.S COVID-19 vaccine or a placebo. The input for sequencing was peripheral blood, taken in a trial of Ad26.COV2.S vaccine versus placebo. J is TRBJ1-2 and V is TRBV4-3, with 10 bases fitting TRBD1. DNA of the CDR3: TGCGCCAGCAGCCGACGGACAGGGGGTAACTATGGCTACACCTTC. It is translated as CASSRRTGGNYGYTF.